The 21 T cell receptor beta chains below were found in one sample sequenced in a study of radiation and T cells in renal cell carcinoma. Sequenced by immunoSEQ multiplex PCR; TCRdb stores in-frame clones only, minus some. This table has 130,000 or so clones, about 88% appearing once. The sample's time point: baseline pretreatment blood. Treatment described: 15 Gy SBRT to primary tumor, nephrectomy 4 weeks later. The sample here was blood, taken from a patient whose treatment included radiotherapy and nephrectomy. The receptors were sampled from a woman aged 45-65 years with renal cell carcinoma.

The chain links TRBV4-1 to TRBJ2-1, with D perhaps TRBD1 or TRBD2 (6 bases each). Germline V gene lookup returns CDR1 MGHRA and CDR2 YSYEKL. The CDR3 covers 16 residues. V lost 1 base to trimming and J lost 4 bases, with 14 bases between them. The CDR3 sequence is CASSQARGAPYNEQFF. The CDR3 coding sequence is TGCGCCAGCAGCCAAGCGAGGGGGGCGCCTTACAATGAGCAGTTCTTC.

The CDR3 here is CASSYRAGGATGELFF. The CDR3 nucleotides read TGTGCCAGCAGTTACCGTGCAGGGGGTGCAACCGGGGAGCTGTTTTTT. This chain links TRBV6-5 with TRBJ2-2, with 7 bases aligning to TRBD1. Per the germline V gene, CDR1 is MNHEY and CDR2 is SVGAGI. Unmatched junction bases numbered 8, after V lost 2 bases and J lost 5 bases. The CDR3 length is 16 residues.

This clone is a singleton in its sample. The J gene is TRBJ2-3, the V gene TRBV5-1, with 8 bases that match TRBD1. With 5 bases clipped from V and 1 base from J, the junction kept 9 bases outside the gene matches. Germline V gene data show CDR1 as SGHRS and CDR2 as YFSETQ. This CDR3 is built from 16 residues. CDR3: CASSYLQGARTDTQYF. The CDR3 DNA follows: TGCGCCAGCAGTTATCTCCAGGGGGCGCGCACAGATACGCAGTATTTT.

This chain uses TRBV30 with TRBJ2-1; 7 bases are shared with TRBD2. The V segment lost 2 bases and the J segment 5 bases; nucleotides outside the gene matches: 9. The CDR3 runs 15 residues. Germline V gene data show CDR1 as GTSNPN and CDR2 as SVGIG (reference sequence). DNA of the CDR3: TGTGCCTGGAGTAGGAAAGGGCTAGCGGACAATGAGCAGTTCTTC. It encodes CAWSRKGLADNEQFF. The full variable domain, in which reference TRBV30 and TRBJ2-1 provide the parts outside the CDR3, is SQTIHQWPATLVQPVGSPLSLECTVEGTSNPNLYWYRQAAGRGLQLLFYSVGIGQISSEVPQNLSASRPQDRQFILSSKKLLLSDSGFYLCAWSRKGLADNEQFFGPGTRLTVL.

The CDR3 here is CASGPRGASYNSPLHF. CDR3 nucleotides: TGTGCTAGTGGTCCCAGGGGGGCGTCCTATAATTCACCCCTCCACTTT. This chain connects TRBV12-5 to TRBJ1-6; 7 bases map to TRBD1. The CDR3 length is 16 residues. V lost 5 bases, J lost 1 base, and 5 bases stayed unmatched. Germline assignment: CDR1 LGHNT and CDR2 FRNRAP.

This chain joins TRBV5-4 and TRBJ1-3, with unresolved D. The length of the CDR3 is 16 residues. Germline V lookup: CDR1 SGHNT, CDR2 YYREEE (reference sequence). Trimming pared 0 bases from V and 1 base from J, leaving 11 bases between. The CDR3 DNA is TGTGCCAGCAGCTTGGATCTTCTGCCTTCTGGAAACACCATATATTTT. Its translation is CASSLDLLPSGNTIYF.

This sequence joins TRBV7-9 and TRBJ1-6, with TRBD1 matching over 9 bases. CDR1 SEHNR and CDR2 FQNEAQ come from the germline V gene (reference sequence). This CDR3 has 15 amino acids. The V segment lost 5 bases and the J segment 10 bases; nucleotides outside the gene matches: 9. The CDR3 sequence is CASSPGGQGLSPLHF. In DNA, the CDR3 is TGTGCCAGCAGCCCTGGGGGACAGGGTCTGTCACCCCTCCACTTT.

The chain is built from TRBV7-2 and TRBJ2-1; 11 bases fit TRBD2. The length of the CDR3 is 16 residues. CDR1 is SGHTA, CDR2 FQGNSA, per germline. The J segment lost 1 base and the V segment lost 6 bases, leaving 5 bases of the junction unmatched. CDR3 sequence: CASRIGTSGSYNEQFF. The DNA of the CDR3 is TGTGCCAGCAGGATCGGGACTAGCGGTTCCTACAATGAGCAGTTCTTC.

The count of this clone is one. This chain connects TRBV2 to TRBJ1-2; 8 nucleotides agree with TRBD1. Germline values: CDR1 SNHLY, CDR2 FYNNEI. Trimming at V came to 4 bases and at J to 2 bases, leaving 0 bases not matched to a gene. This CDR3 has 13 residues. This CDR3 is CASSGQGNYGYTF. The DNA for the CDR3 is TGTGCCAGCAGTGGACAGGGGAACTATGGCTACACCTTC.

The chain carries TRBV9 and TRBJ2-7; the match to TRBD2 covers 8 bases. This CDR3 is 16 amino acids long. Germline V gene lookup returns CDR1 SGDLS and CDR2 YYNGEE. V dropped 4 bases and J dropped 2; count of bases not matched to a gene: 11. The CDR3, as DNA: TGTGCCAGCAGCCCCCGACCTACTAGCGGAGCCTACGAGCAGTACTTC. It encodes CASSPRPTSGAYEQYF.

J is TRBJ2-3 and V is TRBV5-1, with D possibly matching TRBD1 (5 bases). V was pared by 4 bases and J by 5 bases, with 14 bases between. CDR3 size: 14 residues. The germline gives CDR1 SGHRS, CDR2 YFSETQ. The CDR3 is CASSRQGREDTQYF. Here the CDR3 DNA reads TGCGCCAGCAGCCGCCAGGGAAGGGAAGATACGCAGTATTTT.

This rearrangement joins TRBV7-9 to TRBJ1-1, with no clear D. Germline-derived CDR1 and CDR2 are SEHNR and FQNEAQ (reference sequence). V was pared by 2 bases and J by 1 base, with 5 bases between. The CDR3 has 13 residues. CDR3 protein: CASSLLENTEAFF. The CDR3 nucleotides read TGTGCCAGCAGCTTATTGGAGAACACTGAAGCTTTCTTT.

The chain combines TRBV5-1 with TRBJ2-1; a possible D gene is TRBD1 (5 bases). There are 13 residues in the CDR3. Between the trimmed V and J ends, which lost 1 base and 5 bases, there was a span of 7 bases. CDR1 SGHRS and CDR2 YFSETQ come from the germline V gene. This CDR3 is CASSLRQNNEQFF. CDR3 sequence (DNA): TGCGCCAGCAGCTTGCGACAGAACAATGAGCAGTTCTTC.

This chain connects TRBV4-1 to TRBJ2-1, with 7 nucleotides matching TRBD2. Germline V gene lookup returns CDR1 MGHRA and CDR2 YSYEKL. This CDR3 comprises 14 residues. Losses at the gene ends were 4 bases for V and 8 bases for J; bases not matched to a gene: 8. The CDR3, as DNA: TGCGCCAGCAGCCCCGGGACTACTCTCCATGAGCAGTTCTTC. This sequence encodes CASSPGTTLHEQFF.

The gene calls are TRBV4-3 and TRBJ1-1; possibly TRBD1 for D (5 bases). V shed 2 bases and J shed 4 bases, with 17 bases lying between them. The germline gives CDR1 LGHNA, CDR2 YSLEER. The CDR3 extends over 16 amino acids. CDR3 DNA: TGCGCCAGCAGCCAACCTCTATCGGGGGGGAGCACTGAAGCTTTCTTT. Amino acid sequence: CASSQPLSGGSTEAFF.

For this clone: A junction boundary mismatches the germline segment, possibly from a read error. The J gene is TRBJ2-6, the V gene TRBV7-7; D is ambiguous. Germline loops: CDR1 SSHAT, CDR2 FNYEAQ (reference sequence). The CDR3 has 17 residues. DNA for the CDR3: TGTGCTAGCAGCTTAGGCCTACCGTCCTCTGGGGCCAACGTCCTGACTTTC. It translates to CASSLGLPSSGANVLTF.

V gene TRBV19 combines with J gene TRBJ2-1, with a tentative D call TRBD2 (6 bases). Germline CDR1 and CDR2: LNHDA and SQIVND (reference sequence). The germline V and J ends were trimmed by 5 bases and 3 bases, with 11 bases remaining between them. The CDR3 totals 14 residues. The CDR3 DNA reads as TGTGCCAGTAGTGGAGGGGTTAACTACAATGAGCAGTTCTTC. This gives the protein CASSGGVNYNEQFF.

V is TRBV4-2 and J is TRBJ2-1, with D unresolved. The CDR3 consists of 12 residues. The V and J ends lost 4 bases and 10 bases respectively, with 11 bases between them. CDR1 and CDR2 (germline): LGHNA, YNFKEQ. CDR3 residues: CASSPSNREQFF. As DNA, the CDR3 is TGTGCCAGCAGCCCCTCTAATAGGGAGCAGTTCTTC.

V is TRBV9 and J is TRBJ2-5, with D perhaps matching TRBD2 (5 bases). CDR3 length: 15 amino acids. Trimming took off 1 base at V and 1 base at J, with 11 bases between the two ends. Germline V gene sequence: CDR1 SGDLS, CDR2 YYNGEE. CDR3 nucleotides: TGTGCCAGCAGCGTACTTGAGGGAACCCAAGAGACCCAGTACTTC. Translation: CASSVLEGTQETQYF.

The genes are TRBV30 and TRBJ2-6; 10 bases align to TRBD1. The germline gives CDR1 GTSNPN, CDR2 SVGIG (reference sequence). V dropped 5 bases and J dropped 3; count of bases not matched to a gene: 1. The CDR3 runs 14 residues. The CDR3, as DNA: TGTGCCTGGGGGACAGGGGATGGGGCCAACGTCCTGACTTTC. Amino acid sequence: CAWGTGDGANVLTF.

The chain employs TRBV5-1 and TRBJ2-7, with 10 bases fitting TRBD1. The CDR3 sequence is 14 residues long. The germline CDR1 and CDR2 sequences are SGHRS and YFSETQ. V was pared by 2 bases and J by 4 bases, with 3 bases of the junction left unmatched. The CDR3 reads CASSFDRGQYEQYF. As DNA, the CDR3 is TGCGCCAGCAGCTTCGACAGGGGGCAATACGAGCAGTACTTC.